Listed here is a single TCR beta chain. Its antigen remains undetermined. No clone much larger than this one lies a single base away; base qualities are absent. This specimen belongs to a study of response to subunit inactivated influenza vaccine (dated by TCRdb to the late 2010s). At the level of the whole study: Deep quantitative T cell receptor repertoire profiling was used in the study to track responses to a trivalent subunit inactivated influenza vaccine. The full study reports these points: The authors suggested that each seasonal influenza vaccination may recruit only a limited number of new T cells.

Library preparation employed RT-PCR. The sequencer was an Illumina HiSeq 2500. TCRdb reprocessed the public reads (quality trimming at Q25 with fastp, clone calling with MiXCR) and kept in-frame beta chains. Here each entry gathers all rows of one CDR3 protein and keeps the most common genes and DNA. The sample table holds 590,000 or so distinct CDR3 sequences, of which less than 15% were seen once. The ten largest make up 7.5% to 8% of the sample. Here V drops 0 bases and J drops 4 bases, and the junction holds 15 bases not matched to any gene. The CDR3 numbers 19 residues from cysteine through phenylalanine. The entry retains the CDR3 DNA only, 57 bases that are in frame from base 1. According to the germline V gene, CDR1 reads SGHRS and CDR2 reads YFSETQ.

Recombination linked TRBV5-1 to TRBJ2-5; 10 nucleotides in the junction match TRBD2. This specimen was PBMCs from blood, taken 14 days before vaccination. This TCR was recovered from a man aged 45-65 years who received an inactivated influenza vaccine. Donor details come from another sample of the same person, matched by shared clones. The CDR3: CASSLASGSPLLFAETQYF. The bases read TGCGCCAGCAGCTTGGCTAGCGGGAGCCCCCTTTTGTTTGCAGAGACCCAGTACTTC.